This T cell receptor (beta chain) was profiled in a study of blood T cell repertoires in COVID-19. Seattle's cohort entered during active infection and was followed longitudinally. Sequencing was performed with immunoSEQ multiplex PCR; in TCRdb, only in-frame clones are kept and a portion is missing. The data contain more than 95,000 clones, around 85% of them seen just once; the ten biggest clones take up about 15%. Germline V gene sequence: CDR1 GTSNPN, CDR2 SVGIG (reference sequence). V was clipped by 3 bases and J by 0 bases, with 11 bases between them. This CDR3 has 15 residues. This TCR came from a man between 25 and 39 years old with COVID-19, enrolled during active disease. This chain joins TRBV30 and TRBJ2-2; a possible D gene is TRBD1 (5 bases). Sequencing used peripheral blood. The chain's CDR3 is CAWRPGAANTGELFF. In nucleotides, the CDR3 is TGTGCCTGGAGACCTGGGGCCGCGAACACCGGGGAGCTGTTTTTT.